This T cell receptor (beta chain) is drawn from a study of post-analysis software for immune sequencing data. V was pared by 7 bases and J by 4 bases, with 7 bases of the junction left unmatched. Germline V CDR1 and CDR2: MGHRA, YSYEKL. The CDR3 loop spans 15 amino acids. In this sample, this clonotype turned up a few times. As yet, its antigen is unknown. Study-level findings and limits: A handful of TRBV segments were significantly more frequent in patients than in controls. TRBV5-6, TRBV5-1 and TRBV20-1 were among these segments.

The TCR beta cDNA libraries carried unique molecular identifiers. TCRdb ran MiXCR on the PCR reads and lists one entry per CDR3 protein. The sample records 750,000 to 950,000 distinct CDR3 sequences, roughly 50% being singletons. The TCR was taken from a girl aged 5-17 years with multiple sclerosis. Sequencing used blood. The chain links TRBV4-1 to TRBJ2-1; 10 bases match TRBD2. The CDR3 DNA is TGCGCCAGCACCCTCACTAGCGGGGATTACAATGAGCAGTTCTTC. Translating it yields CASTLTSGDYNEQFF.